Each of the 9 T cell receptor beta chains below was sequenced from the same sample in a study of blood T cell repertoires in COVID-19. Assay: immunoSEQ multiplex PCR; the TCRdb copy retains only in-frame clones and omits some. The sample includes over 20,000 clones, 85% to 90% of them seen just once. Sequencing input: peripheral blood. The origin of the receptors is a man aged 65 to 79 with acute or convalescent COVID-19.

Written as DNA, the CDR3 is TGTGCCAGCAGCTTAGATCTGGGCCAGACAGGCGGGCTTATTGGAGCTTTCTTT. Translated: CASSLDLGQTGGLIGAFF. V is TRBV7-2 and J is TRBJ1-1, with D tentatively TRBD1 (6 bases). V dropped 1 base and J dropped 10 bases, with 28 bases sitting between them. Germline CDR1 SGHTA, CDR2 FQGNSA. The CDR3 contains 18 residues. Full variable domain (missing parts from reference TRBV7-2 and TRBJ1-1): GAGVSQSPSNKVTEKGKDVELRCDPISGHTALYWYRQSLGQGLEFLIYFQGNSAPDKSGLPSDRFSAERTGGSVSTLTIQRTQQEDSAVYLCASSLDLGQTGGLIGAFFGQGTRLTVV.

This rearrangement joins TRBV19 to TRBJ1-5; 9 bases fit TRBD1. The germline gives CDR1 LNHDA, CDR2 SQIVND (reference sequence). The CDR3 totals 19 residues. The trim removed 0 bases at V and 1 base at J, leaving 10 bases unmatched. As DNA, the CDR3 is TGTGCCAGTAGTATAGATCTCGGACAGGGGAAGATGAGCAATCAGCCCCAGCATTTT. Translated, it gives CASSIDLGQGKMSNQPQHF.

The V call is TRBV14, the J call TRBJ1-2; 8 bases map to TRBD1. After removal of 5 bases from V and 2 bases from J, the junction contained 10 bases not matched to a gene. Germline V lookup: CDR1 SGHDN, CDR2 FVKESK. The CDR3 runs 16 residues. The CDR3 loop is CASSWRTGTENYGYTF. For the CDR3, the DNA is TGTGCCAGCAGCTGGAGGACAGGGACGGAGAACTATGGCTACACCTTC.

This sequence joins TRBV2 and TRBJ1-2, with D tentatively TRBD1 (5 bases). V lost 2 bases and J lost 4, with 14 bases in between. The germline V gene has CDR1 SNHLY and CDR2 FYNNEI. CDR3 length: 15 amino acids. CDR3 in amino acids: CASSESPTGGYGYTF. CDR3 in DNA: TGTGCCAGCAGTGAATCCCCCACGGGGGGCTATGGCTACACCTTC.

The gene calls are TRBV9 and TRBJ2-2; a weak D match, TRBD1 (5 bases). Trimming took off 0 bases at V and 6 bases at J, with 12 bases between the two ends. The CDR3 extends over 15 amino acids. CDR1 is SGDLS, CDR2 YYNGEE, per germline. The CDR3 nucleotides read TGTGCCAGCAGCGTAGACTGGGGCCAGGCCGGGGAGCTGTTTTTT. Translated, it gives CASSVDWGQAGELFF.

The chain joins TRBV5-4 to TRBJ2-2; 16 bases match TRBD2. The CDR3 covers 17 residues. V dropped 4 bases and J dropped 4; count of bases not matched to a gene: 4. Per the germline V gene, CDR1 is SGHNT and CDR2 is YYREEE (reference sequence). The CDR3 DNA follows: TGTGCCAGCAGCCCGGGACTAGCGGGAGGGAGCACCGGGGAGCTGTTTTTT. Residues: CASSPGLAGGSTGELFF.

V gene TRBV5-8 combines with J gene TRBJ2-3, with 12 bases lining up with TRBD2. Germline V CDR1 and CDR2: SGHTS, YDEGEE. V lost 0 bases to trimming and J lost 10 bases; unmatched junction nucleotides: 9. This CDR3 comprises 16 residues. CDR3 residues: CASSLGLAGAVDSQYF. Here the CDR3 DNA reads TGTGCCAGCAGCTTGGGACTAGCGGGAGCCGTCGACTCGCAGTATTTT.

The CDR3 bases are TGTGCCAGCAGCTCAACCGAACAGGCAACTAATGAAAAACTGTTTTTT. Its protein is CASSSTEQATNEKLFF. The rearrangement joins TRBV7-6 to TRBJ1-4; D may be TRBD1 (5 bases). Deletions cut 4 bases from V and 0 bases from J, with 12 bases between. The V gene's germline CDR1 is SGHVS and CDR2 FNYEAQ. CDR3 length: 16 residues.

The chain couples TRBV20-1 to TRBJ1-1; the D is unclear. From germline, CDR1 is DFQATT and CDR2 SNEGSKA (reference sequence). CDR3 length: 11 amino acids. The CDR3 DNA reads TGCAGGGGGAGCACGAACACTGAAGCTTTCTTT. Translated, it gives CRGSTNTEAFF.